The rows below give T cell receptor beta chains drawn from one sample of a study of T-cell reconstitution after alpha-beta-depleted transplantation in children. TCRdb reprocessed the PCR reads with MiXCR, giving one entry per CDR3 protein. Here the sample spans 800,000 to 1,000,000 distinct CDR3 sequences, about 29% being singletons. The sample was PBMCs, mostly from graft donor cells, taken 360 days after TCRalphabeta/CD19-depleted stem cell transplant. All receptors derive from a boy in the first two years of life who had a stem cell transplant for SCID, so the T cells may come from the graft donor. Both conserved end residues are trimmed from each CDR3. Fields, in order: CDR3 length, J gene, V gene, CDR3 protein.

len: 12
j_gene: TRBJ2-2
v_gene: TRBV18
CDR3aa: ASSPLENTGELF

len: 8
j_gene: TRBJ1-1
v_gene: TRBV27
CDR3aa: ARVPTAAF

len: 9
j_gene: TRBJ2-7
v_gene: TRBV20-1
CDR3aa: SARSEYEQY

len: 12
j_gene: TRBJ2-7
v_gene: TRBV20-1
CDR3aa: SARVGGAGGEQY

len: 13
j_gene: TRBJ2-1
v_gene: TRBV7-9
CDR3aa: ASSWRTASYNEQF

len: 13
j_gene: TRBJ2-7
v_gene: TRBV7-7
CDR3aa: ASSPTPGQAYEQY

len: 13
j_gene: TRBJ2-5
v_gene: TRBV18
CDR3aa: ASSPIGQFQETQY

len: 17
j_gene: TRBJ2-2
v_gene: TRBV4-2
CDR3aa: ASSQVEGWRGGFTGELF

len: 14
j_gene: TRBJ2-7
v_gene: TRBV15
CDR3aa: ATSRERTVSRYEQY

len: 15
j_gene: TRBJ2-5
v_gene: TRBV4-2
CDR3aa: ASSQDGPSGEGETQY

len: 13
j_gene: TRBJ1-1
v_gene: TRBV7-8
CDR3aa: ASSLVEYVNTEAF

len: 16
j_gene: TRBJ1-5
v_gene: TRBV12-3/TRBV12-4
CDR3aa: ASSLTLGQGDRNQPQH

len: 13
j_gene: TRBJ2-1
v_gene: TRBV12-3/TRBV12-4
CDR3aa: ASTLDSSSYNEQF

len: 13
j_gene: TRBJ2-5
v_gene: TRBV20-1
CDR3aa: SAIPSGTYQETQY

len: 13
j_gene: TRBJ2-2
v_gene: TRBV20-1
CDR3aa: SASDLRGVTGELF

len: 12
j_gene: TRBJ2-5
v_gene: TRBV5-1
CDR3aa: ASSSRDRGGTQY

len: 12
j_gene: TRBJ1-1
v_gene: TRBV18
CDR3aa: ASSPRQEGTEAF

len: 12
j_gene: TRBJ2-1
v_gene: TRBV20-1
CDR3aa: SARDRLARNEQF

len: 12
j_gene: TRBJ2-3
v_gene: TRBV7-2
CDR3aa: ASSISRDTDTQY

len: 13
j_gene: TRBJ2-7
v_gene: TRBV27
CDR3aa: ASSLNRGSYNEQY

len: 12
j_gene: TRBJ2-1
v_gene: TRBV7-2
CDR3aa: ASSFDPGRSEQF

len: 10
j_gene: TRBJ2-1
v_gene: TRBV12-3/TRBV12-4
CDR3aa: ASSLVYGEQF

len: 12
j_gene: TRBJ2-3
v_gene: TRBV10-3
CDR3aa: ATKLATHTDTQY